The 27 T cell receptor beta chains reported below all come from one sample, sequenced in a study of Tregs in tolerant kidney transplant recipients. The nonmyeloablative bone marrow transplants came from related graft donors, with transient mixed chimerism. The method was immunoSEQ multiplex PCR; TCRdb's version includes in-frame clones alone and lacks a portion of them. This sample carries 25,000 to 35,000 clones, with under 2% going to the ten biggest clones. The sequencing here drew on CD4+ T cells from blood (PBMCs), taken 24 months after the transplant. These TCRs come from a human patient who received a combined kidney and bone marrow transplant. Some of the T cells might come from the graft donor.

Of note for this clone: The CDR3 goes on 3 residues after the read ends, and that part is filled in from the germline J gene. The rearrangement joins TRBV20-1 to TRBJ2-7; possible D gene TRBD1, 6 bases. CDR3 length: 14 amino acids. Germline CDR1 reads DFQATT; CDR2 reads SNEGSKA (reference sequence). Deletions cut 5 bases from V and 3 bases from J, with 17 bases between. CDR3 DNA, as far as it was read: TGCAGTGCTTTACCGGACAGTAGTAACTACGAG. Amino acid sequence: CSALPDSSNYE. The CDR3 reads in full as CSALPDSSNYEQYF.

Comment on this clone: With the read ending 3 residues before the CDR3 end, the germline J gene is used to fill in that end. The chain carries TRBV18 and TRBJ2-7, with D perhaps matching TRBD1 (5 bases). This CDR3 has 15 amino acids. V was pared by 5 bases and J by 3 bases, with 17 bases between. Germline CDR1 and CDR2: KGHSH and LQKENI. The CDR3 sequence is CASSSPKTVSYEQYF. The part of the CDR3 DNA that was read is TGTGCCAGCTCATCCCCGAAGACAGTTAGCTACGAG. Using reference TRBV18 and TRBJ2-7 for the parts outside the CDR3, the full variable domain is NAGVMQNPRHLVRRRGQEARLRCSPMKGHSHVYWYRQLPEEGLKFMVYLQKENIIDESGMPKERFSAEFPKEGPSILRIQQVVRGDSAAYFCASSSPKTVSYEQYFGPGTRLTVT.

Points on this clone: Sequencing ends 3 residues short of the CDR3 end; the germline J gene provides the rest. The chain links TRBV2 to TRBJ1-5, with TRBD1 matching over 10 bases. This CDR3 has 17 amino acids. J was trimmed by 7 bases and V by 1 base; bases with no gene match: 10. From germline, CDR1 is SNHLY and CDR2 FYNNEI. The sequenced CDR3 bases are TGTGCCAGCAGTGAAGGGCCGGGACAGGGGCTTCGACAGCCC. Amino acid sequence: CASSEGPGQGLRQP. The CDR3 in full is CASSEGPGQGLRQPQHF. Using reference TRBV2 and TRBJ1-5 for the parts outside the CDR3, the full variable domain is EPEVTQTPSHQVTQMGQEVILRCVPISNHLYFYWYRQILGQKVEFLVSFYNNEISEKSEIFDDQFSVERPDGSNFTLKIRSTKLEDSAMYFCASSEGPGQGLRQPQHFGDGTRLSIL.

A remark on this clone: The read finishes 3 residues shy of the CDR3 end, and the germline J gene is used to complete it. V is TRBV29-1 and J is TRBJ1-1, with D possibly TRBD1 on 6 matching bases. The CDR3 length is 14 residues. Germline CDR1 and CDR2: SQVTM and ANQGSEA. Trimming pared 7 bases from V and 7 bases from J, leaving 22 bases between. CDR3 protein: CSARDHTGPNEAFF. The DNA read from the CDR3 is TGCAGCGCCCGAGACCACACAGGGCCTAATGAA.

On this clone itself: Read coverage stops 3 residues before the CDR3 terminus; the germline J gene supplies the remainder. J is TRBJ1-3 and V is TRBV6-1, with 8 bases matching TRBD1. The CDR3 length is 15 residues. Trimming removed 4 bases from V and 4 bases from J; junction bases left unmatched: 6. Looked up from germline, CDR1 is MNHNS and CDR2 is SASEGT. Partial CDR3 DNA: TGTGCCAGCAGTGTCCAGGGGGCAGCGGGAAACACC. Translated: CASSVQGAAGNT. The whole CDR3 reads CASSVQGAAGNTIYF.

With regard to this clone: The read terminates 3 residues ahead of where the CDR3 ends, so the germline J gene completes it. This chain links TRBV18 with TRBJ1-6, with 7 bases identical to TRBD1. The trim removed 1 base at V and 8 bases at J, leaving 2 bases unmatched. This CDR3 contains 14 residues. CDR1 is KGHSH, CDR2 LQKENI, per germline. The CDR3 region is CASSPQGADSPLHF. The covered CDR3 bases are TGTGCCAGCTCACCACAGGGGGCAGATTCACCC.

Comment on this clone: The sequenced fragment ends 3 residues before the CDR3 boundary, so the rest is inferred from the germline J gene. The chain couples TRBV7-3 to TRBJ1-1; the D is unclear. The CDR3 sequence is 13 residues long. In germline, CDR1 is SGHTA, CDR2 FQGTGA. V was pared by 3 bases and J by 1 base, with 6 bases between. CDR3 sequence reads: CASSFGGNTEAFF. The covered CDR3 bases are TGTGCCAGCAGCTTCGGTGGGAACACTGAA.

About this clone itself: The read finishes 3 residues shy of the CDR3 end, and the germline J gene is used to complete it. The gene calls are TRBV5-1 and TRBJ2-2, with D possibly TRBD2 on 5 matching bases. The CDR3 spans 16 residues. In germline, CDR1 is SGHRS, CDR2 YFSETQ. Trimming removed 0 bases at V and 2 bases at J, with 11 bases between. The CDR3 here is CASSLASRANTGELFF. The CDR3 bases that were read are TGCGCCAGCAGCTTGGCCTCGCGGGCAAACACCGGGGAG.

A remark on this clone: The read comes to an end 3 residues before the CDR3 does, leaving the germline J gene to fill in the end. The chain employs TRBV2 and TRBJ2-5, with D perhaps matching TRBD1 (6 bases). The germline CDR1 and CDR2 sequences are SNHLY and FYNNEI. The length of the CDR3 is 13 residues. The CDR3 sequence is CASSGTAGATQYF. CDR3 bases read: TGTGCCAGCAGTGGGACAGCCGGGGCCACC. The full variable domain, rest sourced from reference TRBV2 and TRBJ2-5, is EPEVTQTPSHQVTQMGQEVILRCVPISNHLYFYWYRQILGQKVEFLVSFYNNEISEKSEIFDDQFSVERPDGSNFTLKIRSTKLEDSAMYFCASSGTAGATQYFGPGTRLLVL.

The sequenced part of the CDR3 DNA is TGCGCCAGCAGCCAAGAACCGGAGGGGGAGACC. Amino acids: CASSQEPEGET. The entire CDR3 protein reads CASSQEPEGETQYF. V and J are TRBV4-1 and TRBJ2-5, with D maybe TRBD2 (6 bases). The read terminates 3 residues ahead of where the CDR3 ends, so the germline J gene completes it. CDR1 MGHRA and CDR2 YSYEKL come from the germline V gene. This CDR3 has 14 amino acids. The V and J ends lost 0 bases and 5 bases respectively, with 10 bases between them.

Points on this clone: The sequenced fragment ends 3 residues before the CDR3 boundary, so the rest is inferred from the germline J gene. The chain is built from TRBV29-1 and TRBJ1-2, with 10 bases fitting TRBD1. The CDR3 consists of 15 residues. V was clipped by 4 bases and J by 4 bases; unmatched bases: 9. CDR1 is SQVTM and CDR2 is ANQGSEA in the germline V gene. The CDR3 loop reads CSVARQGAAIYGYTF. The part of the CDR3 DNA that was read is TGCAGCGTTGCCCGACAGGGGGCGGCCATCTATGGC.

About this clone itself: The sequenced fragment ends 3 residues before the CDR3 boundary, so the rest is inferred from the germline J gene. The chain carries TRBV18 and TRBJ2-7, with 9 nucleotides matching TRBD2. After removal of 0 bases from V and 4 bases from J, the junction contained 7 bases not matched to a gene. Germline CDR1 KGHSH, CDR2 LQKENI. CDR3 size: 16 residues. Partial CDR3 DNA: TGTGCCAGCTCACCACCGAAGGGCGGGGGGGAGTACGAG. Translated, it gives CASSPPKGGGEYE. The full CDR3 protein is CASSPPKGGGEYEQYF.

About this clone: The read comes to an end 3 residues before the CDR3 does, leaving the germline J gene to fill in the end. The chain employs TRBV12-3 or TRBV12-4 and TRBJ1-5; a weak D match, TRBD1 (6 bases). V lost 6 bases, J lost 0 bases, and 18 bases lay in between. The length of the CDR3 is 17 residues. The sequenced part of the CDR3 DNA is TGTGCCAGCAGCTCCCCGGGACAAGACCCTAGCAATCAGCCC. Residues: CASSSPGQDPSNQP. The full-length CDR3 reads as CASSSPGQDPSNQPQHF.

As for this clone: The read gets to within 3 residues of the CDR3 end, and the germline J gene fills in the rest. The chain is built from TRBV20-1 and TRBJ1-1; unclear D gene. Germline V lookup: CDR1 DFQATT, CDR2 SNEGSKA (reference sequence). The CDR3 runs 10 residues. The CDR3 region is CSAGGFGAFF. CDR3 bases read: TGCAGTGCCGGCGGGTTCGGG.

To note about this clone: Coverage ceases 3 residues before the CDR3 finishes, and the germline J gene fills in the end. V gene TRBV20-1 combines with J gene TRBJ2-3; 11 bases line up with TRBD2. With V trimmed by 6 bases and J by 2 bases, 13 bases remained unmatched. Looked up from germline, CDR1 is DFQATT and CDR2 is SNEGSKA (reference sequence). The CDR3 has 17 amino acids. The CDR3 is CSAKTSGIWGHTDTQYF. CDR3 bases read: TGCAGTGCGAAGACTAGCGGGATATGGGGACACACAGATACG.

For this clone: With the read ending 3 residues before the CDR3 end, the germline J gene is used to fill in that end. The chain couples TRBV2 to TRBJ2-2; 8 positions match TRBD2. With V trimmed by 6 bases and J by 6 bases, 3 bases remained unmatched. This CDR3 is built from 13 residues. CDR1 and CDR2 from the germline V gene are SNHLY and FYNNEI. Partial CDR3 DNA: TGTGCCAGCAGGGGACTAGTCGCCGGGGAG. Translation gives CASRGLVAGE. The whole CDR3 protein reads CASRGLVAGELFF.

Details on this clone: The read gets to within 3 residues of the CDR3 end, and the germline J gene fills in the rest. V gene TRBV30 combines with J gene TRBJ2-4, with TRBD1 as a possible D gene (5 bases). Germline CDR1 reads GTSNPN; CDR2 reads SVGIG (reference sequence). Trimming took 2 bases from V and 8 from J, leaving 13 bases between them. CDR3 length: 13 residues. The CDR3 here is CAWSRRQSDIQYF. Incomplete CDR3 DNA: TGTGCCTGGAGTCGGAGACAGTCGGACATT. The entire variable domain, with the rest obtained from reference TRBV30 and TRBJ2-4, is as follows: SQTIHQWPATLVQPVGSPLSLECTVEGTSNPNLYWYRQAAGRGLQLLFYSVGIGQISSEVPQNLSASRPQDRQFILSSKKLLLSDSGFYLCAWSRRQSDIQYFGAGTRLSVL.

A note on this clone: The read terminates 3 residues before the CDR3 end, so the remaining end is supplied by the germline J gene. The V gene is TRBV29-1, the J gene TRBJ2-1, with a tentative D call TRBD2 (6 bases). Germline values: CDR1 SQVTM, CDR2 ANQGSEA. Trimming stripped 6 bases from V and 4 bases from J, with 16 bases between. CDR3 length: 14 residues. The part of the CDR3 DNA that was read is TGCAGCGTAATACTAGCCGCAAGATACAATGAG. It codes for CSVILAARYNE. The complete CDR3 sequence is CSVILAARYNEQFF.

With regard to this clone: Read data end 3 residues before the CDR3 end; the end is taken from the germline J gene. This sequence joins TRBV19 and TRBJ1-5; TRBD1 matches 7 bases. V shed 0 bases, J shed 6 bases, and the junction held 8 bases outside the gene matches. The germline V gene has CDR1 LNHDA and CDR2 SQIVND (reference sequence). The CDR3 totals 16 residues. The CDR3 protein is CASSIDLTGAVQPQHF. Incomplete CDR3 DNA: TGTGCCAGTAGTATAGATCTAACAGGGGCCGTTCAGCCC.

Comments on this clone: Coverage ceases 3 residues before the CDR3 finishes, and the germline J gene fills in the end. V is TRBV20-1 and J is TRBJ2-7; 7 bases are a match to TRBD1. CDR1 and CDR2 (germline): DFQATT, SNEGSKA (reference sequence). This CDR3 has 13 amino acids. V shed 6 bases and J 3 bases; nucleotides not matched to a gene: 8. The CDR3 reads CSAVPGQYYEQYF. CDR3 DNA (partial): TGCAGTGCAGTCCCGGGACAGTACTACGAG.

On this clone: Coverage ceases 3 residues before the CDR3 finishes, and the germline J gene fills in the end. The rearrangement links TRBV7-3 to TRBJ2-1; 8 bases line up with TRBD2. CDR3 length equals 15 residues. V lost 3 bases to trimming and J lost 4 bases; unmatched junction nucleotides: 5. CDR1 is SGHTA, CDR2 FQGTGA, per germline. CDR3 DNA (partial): TGTGCCAGCAGCTTTAGACTAGCGAGTTACAATGAG. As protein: CASSFRLASYNE. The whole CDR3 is CASSFRLASYNEQFF.

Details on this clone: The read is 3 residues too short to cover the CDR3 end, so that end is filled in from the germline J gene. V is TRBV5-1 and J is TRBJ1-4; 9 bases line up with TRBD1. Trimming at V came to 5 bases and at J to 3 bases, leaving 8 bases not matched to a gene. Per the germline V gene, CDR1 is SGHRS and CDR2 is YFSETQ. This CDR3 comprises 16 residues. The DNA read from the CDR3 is TGCGCCAGCAGTTCGGACAGGGGAGGGTCTAATGAAAAA. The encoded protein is CASSSDRGGSNEK. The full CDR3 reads CASSSDRGGSNEKLFF. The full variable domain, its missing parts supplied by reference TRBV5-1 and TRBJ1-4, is KAGVTQTPRYLIKTRGQQVTLSCSPISGHRSVSWYQQTPGQGLQFLFEYFSETQRNKGNFPGRFSGRQFSNSRSEMNVSTLELGDSALYLCASSSDRGGSNEKLFFGSGTQLSVL.

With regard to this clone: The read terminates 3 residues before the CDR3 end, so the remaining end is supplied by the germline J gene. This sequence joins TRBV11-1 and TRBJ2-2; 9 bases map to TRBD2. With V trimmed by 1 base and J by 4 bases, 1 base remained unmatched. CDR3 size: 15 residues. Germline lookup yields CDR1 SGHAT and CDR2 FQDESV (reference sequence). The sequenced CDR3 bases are TGTGCCAGCAGCTTAGGACTAGCGGTCACCGGGGAG. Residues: CASSLGLAVTGE. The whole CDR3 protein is CASSLGLAVTGELFF.

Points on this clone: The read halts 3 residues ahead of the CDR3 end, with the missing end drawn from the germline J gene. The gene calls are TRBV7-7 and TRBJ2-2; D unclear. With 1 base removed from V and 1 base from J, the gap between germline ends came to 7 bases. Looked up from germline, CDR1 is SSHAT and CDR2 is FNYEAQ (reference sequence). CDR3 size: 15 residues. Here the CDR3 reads CASSLEAGNTGELFF. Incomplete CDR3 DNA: TGTGCCAGCAGCTTAGAGGCAGGGAACACCGGGGAG.

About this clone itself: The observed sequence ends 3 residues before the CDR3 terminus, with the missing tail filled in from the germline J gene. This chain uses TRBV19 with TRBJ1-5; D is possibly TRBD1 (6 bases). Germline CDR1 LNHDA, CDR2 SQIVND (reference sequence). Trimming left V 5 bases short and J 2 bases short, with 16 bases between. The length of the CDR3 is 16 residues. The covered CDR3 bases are TGTGCCAGTAGTGCCCCCGGGGGGGGCGGCAATCAGCCC. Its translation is CASSAPGGGGNQP. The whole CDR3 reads CASSAPGGGGNQPQHF.

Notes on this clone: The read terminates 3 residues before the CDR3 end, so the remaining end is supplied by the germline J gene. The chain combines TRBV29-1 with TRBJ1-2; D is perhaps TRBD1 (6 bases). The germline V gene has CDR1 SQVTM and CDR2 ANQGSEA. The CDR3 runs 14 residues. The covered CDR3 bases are TGCAGCGTTGAAGAGTCGGGGGGCGCCTTTGGT. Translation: CSVEESGGAFG. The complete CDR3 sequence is CSVEESGGAFGYTF.

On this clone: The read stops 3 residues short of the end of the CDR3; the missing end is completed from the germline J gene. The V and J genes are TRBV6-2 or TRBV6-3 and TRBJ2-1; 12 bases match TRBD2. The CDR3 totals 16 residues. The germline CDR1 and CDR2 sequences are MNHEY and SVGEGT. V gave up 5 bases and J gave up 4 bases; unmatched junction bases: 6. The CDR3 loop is CASSPRLAGGYNEQFF. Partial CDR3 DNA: TGTGCCAGCAGTCCACGTCTAGCGGGAGGGTACAATGAG.